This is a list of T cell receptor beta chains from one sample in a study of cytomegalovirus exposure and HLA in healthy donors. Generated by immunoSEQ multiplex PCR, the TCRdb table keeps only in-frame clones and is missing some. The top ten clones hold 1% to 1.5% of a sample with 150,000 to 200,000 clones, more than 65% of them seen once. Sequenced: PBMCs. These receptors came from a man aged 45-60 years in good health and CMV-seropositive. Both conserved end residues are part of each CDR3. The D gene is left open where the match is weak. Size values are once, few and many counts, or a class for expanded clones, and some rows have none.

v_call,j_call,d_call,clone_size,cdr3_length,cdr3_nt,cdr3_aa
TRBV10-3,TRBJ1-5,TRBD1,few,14,TGTGCCATCAGTGAACAGGGGACCAATCAGCCCCAGCATTTT,CAISEQGTNQPQHF
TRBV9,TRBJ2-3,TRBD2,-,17,TGTGCCAGCAGCGTCTCCGGGACTAGCGGGGCAGGGGATACGCAGTATTTT,CASSVSGTSGAGDTQYF
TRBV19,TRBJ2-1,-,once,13,TGTGCCAGTAGTATATTAACAGCTAATGAGCAGTTCTTC,CASSILTANEQFF
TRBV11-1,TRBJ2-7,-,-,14,TGTGCCAGCAGCTTCCGACGGGGGAGCTACGAGCAGTACTTC,CASSFRRGSYEQYF
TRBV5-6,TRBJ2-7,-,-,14,TGTGCCAGCAGCTGGACTCACCCCTTCTACGAGCAGTACTTC,CASSWTHPFYEQYF
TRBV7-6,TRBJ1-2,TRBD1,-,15,TGTGCCAGCAGCTTAGTCACAGGGGACTCTCTTGGCTACACCTTC,CASSLVTGDSLGYTF
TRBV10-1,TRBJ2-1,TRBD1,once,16,TGCGCCAGCAGTGGACAGGGGGCTAGCTCCTACAATGAGCAGTTCTTC,CASSGQGASSYNEQFF
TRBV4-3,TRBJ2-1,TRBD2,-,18,TGCGCCAGCAGCCAAAATGTGCCCCCGAGGACTAGCGGCAATGAGCAGTTCTTC,CASSQNVPPRTSGNEQFF
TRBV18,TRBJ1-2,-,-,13,TGTGCCAGCTCACCAAGCAGGTCGGATGGCTACACCTTC,CASSPSRSDGYTF
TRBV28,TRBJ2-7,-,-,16,TGTGCCAGCAGTTTAGAGGTGACAGGAGAGGGCTACGAGCAGTACTTC,CASSLEVTGEGYEQYF
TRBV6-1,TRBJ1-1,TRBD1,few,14,TGTGCCAGCAGTCCGGGACAGCAATACACTGAAGCTTTCTTT,CASSPGQQYTEAFF
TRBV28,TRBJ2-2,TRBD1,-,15,TGTGCCAGCAGTTTAAGACAGGGTGGCACCGGGGAGCTGTTTTTT,CASSLRQGGTGELFF
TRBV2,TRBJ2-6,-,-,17,TGTGCCAGCAGTGCCCCGGGGGGCGCCCCTGGGGCCAACGTCCTGACTTTC,CASSAPGGAPGANVLTF
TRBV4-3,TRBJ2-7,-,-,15,TGCGCCAGCAGCCAAGTCACCGGGGGTACGGGCGAGCAGTACTTC,CASSQVTGGTGEQYF
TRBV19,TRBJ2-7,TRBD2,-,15,TGTGCCAGTAGTCCCAAGGGACTAGCGGTAGGGGAGCAGTACTTC,CASSPKGLAVGEQYF
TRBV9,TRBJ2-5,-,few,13,TGTGCCAGCAGCACCTTGGAGACCGAGACCCAGTACTTC,CASSTLETETQYF
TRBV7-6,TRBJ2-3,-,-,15,TGTGCCAGCAGCTTAGGACAGGTCATCACAGATACGCAGTATTTT,CASSLGQVITDTQYF
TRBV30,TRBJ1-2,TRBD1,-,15,TGTGCCTGGACCCCGACAGGGGGCGCCGGGAAGGGCTACACCTTC,CAWTPTGGAGKGYTF
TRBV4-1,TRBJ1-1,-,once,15,TGCGCCAGCAGCCATGATCAGGGCCTGAACACTGAAGCTTTCTTT,CASSHDQGLNTEAFF
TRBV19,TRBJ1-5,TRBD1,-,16,TGTGCCAGTTGGGACAGGGGAATCGGAAGCAATCAGCCCCAGCATTTT,CASWDRGIGSNQPQHF
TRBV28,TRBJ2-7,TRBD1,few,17,TGTGCCAGATTTACCTTAGTAGGGGGCCCGGACGGTTACGAGCAGTACTTC,CARFTLVGGPDGYEQYF
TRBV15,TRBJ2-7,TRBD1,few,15,TGTGCCACCAGCAGAACCGGGACAGTCTCCTACGAGCAGTACTTC,CATSRTGTVSYEQYF
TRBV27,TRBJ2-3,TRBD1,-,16,TGTGCCAGCAGTCCAGGGGGACAGGGGGGCACAGATACGCAGTATTTT,CASSPGGQGGTDTQYF